Below, one T cell receptor beta chain is given with its context. Its antigen is as yet unknown. The data originate from a study of blood T cells in healthy people across ages. Study-level results: PBMCs left unsorted prevented a conclusive naive versus antigen-experienced comparison. Per-million-T-cell TCR beta diversity fell roughly linearly with age.

Donors each provided 9.5 to 10 milliliters of peripheral blood. Sample-barcoded 5' priming and a J-beta primer mix drove a second PCR of about 7 to 12 cycles. Every cDNA molecule carried a tag from a template-switch adaptor bearing 12 random nucleotides. TCRdb recomputed calls from the 5' RACE reads with MiXCR, one row per CDR3 protein. Here the sample spans about 1.4 million distinct CDR3 sequences, 59% being singletons. CDR3 length equals 16 residues. Germline V gene data show CDR1 as DFQATT and CDR2 as SNEGSKA (reference sequence). The ends lost 4 bases at V and 5 bases at J; junction bases unmatched: 14.

This receptor was identified in a man between 18 and 29 years old in good health. The J gene is TRBJ1-1, the V gene TRBV20-1, with 9 bases lining up with TRBD1. Sequenced: blood. The CDR3 DNA follows: TGCAGTGCTACACCCCTAACTGGACAGGGGATAACTGAAGCTTTCTTT. This translates into CSATPLTGQGITEAFF.